Below are 16 T cell receptor beta chains sequenced from a single sample in a study of blood T cell repertoires in COVID-19. Here immunoSEQ multiplex PCR was the method, and the copy in TCRdb shows in-frame clones only, minus some. The sample lists approximately 190,000 clones, about 80% occurring once. The sample consisted of peripheral blood. The receptors originated from a man aged 55-75 years with acute or convalescent COVID-19.

The chain employs TRBV6-5 and TRBJ1-1, with D tentatively TRBD1 (5 bases). Looked up from germline, CDR1 is MNHEY and CDR2 is SVGAGI. This CDR3 is 15 amino acids long. With 6 bases removed from V and 5 bases from J, the gap between germline ends came to 19 bases. As DNA, the CDR3 is TGTGCCAGCAGCAACCGCCAGGGAGGTCGGACTGAAGCTTTCTTT. It yields the protein CASSNRQGGRTEAFF.

V usage is TRBV4-3 and J usage is TRBJ1-2; D is undetermined. Germline CDR1 and CDR2: LGHNA and YSLEER. Trimming stripped 0 bases from V and 8 bases from J, with 10 bases between. This CDR3 is 13 amino acids long. The CDR3 is CASSQDGSRGYTF. For the CDR3, the DNA is TGCGCCAGCAGCCAAGATGGGTCGCGGGGCTACACCTTC.

The V call is TRBV19, the J call TRBJ1-1; 7 bases are shared with TRBD1. Germline assignment: CDR1 LNHDA and CDR2 SQIVND (reference sequence). The CDR3 contains 15 residues. The V and J ends lost 5 bases and 11 bases, in that order; junction bases with no gene match: 17. The CDR3 reads CASSSSGLRGRDAFF. CDR3 DNA: TGTGCCAGTAGTTCTTCAGGCTTAAGGGGGCGCGACGCTTTCTTT. Full variable domain (missing parts from reference TRBV19 and TRBJ1-1): DGGITQSPKYLFRKEGQNVTLSCEQNLNHDAMYWYRQDPGQGLRLIYYSQIVNDFQKGDIAEGYSVSREKKESFPLTVTSAQKNPTAFYLCASSSSGLRGRDAFFGQGTRLTVV.

V usage is TRBV7-9 and J usage is TRBJ1-2, with unresolved D. CDR1 and CDR2 (germline): SEHNR, FQNEAQ (reference sequence). The CDR3 runs 14 residues. V was clipped by 1 base and J by 1 base, with 7 bases between them. The CDR3 protein is CASSLGANNYGYTF. As DNA, the CDR3 is TGTGCCAGCAGCTTAGGTGCGAATAACTATGGCTACACCTTC.

This clone turned up a few times. The V call is TRBV9, the J call TRBJ1-3; D may be TRBD1 (5 bases). V was shortened by 0 bases and J by 0 bases, with 10 bases between the two germline ends. From germline, CDR1 is SGDLS and CDR2 YYNGEE. The CDR3 is made up of 16 amino acids. In DNA, the CDR3 is TGTGCCAGCAGCGTAGGGGGCAGCATCTCTGGAAACACCATATATTTT. Its translation is CASSVGGSISGNTIYF.

This clone showed up many times. The V call is TRBV28, the J call TRBJ2-5, with TRBD1 matching over 8 bases. Germline loops: CDR1 MDHEN, CDR2 SYDVKM. The CDR3 has 15 amino acids. V shed 6 bases and J 1 base; nucleotides not matched to a gene: 7. CDR3 amino acids: CASSTTGGIQETQYF. In DNA form, the CDR3 reads TGTGCCAGCAGCACCACAGGGGGAATCCAAGAGACCCAGTACTTC.

The J gene is TRBJ2-1, the V gene TRBV6-1; TRBD1 agrees at 7 bases. The germline gives CDR1 MNHNS, CDR2 SASEGT. The CDR3 runs to 15 residues. The V gene end was trimmed by 3 bases and the J gene end by 1 base; junction bases not matched to a gene: 3. In DNA, the CDR3 is TGTGCCAGCAGTGAGGGGACAGTTTCCTACAATGAGCAGTTCTTC. This codes for CASSEGTVSYNEQFF.

The chain carries TRBV3-1 (or the pseudogene TRBV3-2) and TRBJ1-2, with TRBD1 matching over 8 bases. The CDR3 loop spans 14 amino acids. CDR1 and CDR2 from the germline V gene are LGHDT and YNNKEL (reference sequence). Trimming removed 4 bases from V and 6 bases from J; junction bases left unmatched: 7. This chain's CDR3 is CASSLFPGQDGYTF. The CDR3 DNA sequence: TGTGCCAGCAGCCTTTTTCCGGGACAGGATGGCTACACCTTC.

The chain links TRBV28 to TRBJ1-2; TRBD1 agrees at 10 bases. Germline assignment: CDR1 MDHEN and CDR2 SYDVKM. This CDR3 comprises 15 residues. J was trimmed by 7 bases and V by 5 bases; bases with no gene match: 10. CDR3 DNA sequence: TGTGCCAGCAGTCCCCTTCCGGGACAGGGGCTTGGCTACACCTTC. Translated, it gives CASSPLPGQGLGYTF.

The chain recombines TRBV11-1 with TRBJ1-6; possible D gene TRBD1, 5 bases. Trimming pared 2 bases from V and 7 bases from J, leaving 12 bases between. CDR1 is SGHAT and CDR2 is FQDESV in the germline V gene (reference sequence). The CDR3 runs 15 residues. CDR3 sequence: CASSLKVAGNSPLHF. In nucleotides, the CDR3 is TGTGCCAGCAGCTTAAAGGTGGCAGGGAATTCACCCCTCCACTTT. The whole variable domain, remainder taken from reference TRBV11-1 and TRBJ1-6, is EAEVAQSPRYKITEKSQAVAFWCDPISGHATLYWYRQILGQGPELLVQFQDESVVDDSQLPKDRFSAERLKGVDSTLKIQPAELGDSAMYLCASSLKVAGNSPLHFGNGTRLTVT.

The rearrangement uses TRBV19 and TRBJ2-2; tentative D call: TRBD2 (6 bases). V was clipped by 5 bases and J by 1 base, with 8 bases between them. CDR1 and CDR2 from the germline V gene are LNHDA and SQIVND (reference sequence). The length of the CDR3 is 14 residues. CDR3 coding DNA: TGTGCCAGTAGTGGGGGACTGAACACCGGGGAGCTGTTTTTT. The encoded protein is CASSGGLNTGELFF.

This chain uses TRBV11-2 with TRBJ2-5; 8 positions agree with TRBD1. In germline, CDR1 is SGHAT, CDR2 FQNNGV. This CDR3 region has 13 residues. V lost 5 bases, J lost 3 bases, and 2 bases stayed unmatched. In nucleotides, the CDR3 is TGTGCCAGCAGCCAGGACAGGGAAGAGACCCAGTACTTC. Translating it yields CASSQDREETQYF.

This clone was seen once. The genes are TRBV2 and TRBJ1-2, with 10 positions matching TRBD1. This CDR3 is built from 14 residues. Germline CDR1 SNHLY, CDR2 FYNNEI. V lost 7 bases, J lost 4 bases, and 6 bases stayed unmatched. The CDR3 reads CASNSGTGVYGYTF. Written as DNA, the CDR3 is TGTGCCAGCAATTCTGGGACAGGGGTCTATGGCTACACCTTC. The full variable domain, in which reference TRBV2 and TRBJ1-2 provide the parts outside the CDR3, is EPEVTQTPSHQVTQMGQEVILRCVPISNHLYFYWYRQILGQKVEFLVSFYNNEISEKSEIFDDQFSVERPDGSNFTLKIRSTKLEDSAMYFCASNSGTGVYGYTFGSGTRLTVV.

V and J are TRBV5-4 and TRBJ2-6; D remains unclear. V was pared by 1 base and J by 0 bases, with 5 bases between. CDR3 length: 15 residues. Germline V CDR1 and CDR2: SGHNT, YYREEE (reference sequence). The CDR3: CASSLRSSGANVLTF. CDR3 DNA sequence: TGTGCCAGCAGCTTGCGGAGCTCTGGGGCCAACGTCCTGACTTTC.

This clone appeared a few times. The genes are TRBV24-1 and TRBJ1-5; unclear D gene. Germline V gene sequence: CDR1 KGHDR, CDR2 SFDVKD. The CDR3 is 14 residues long. Trimming pared 6 bases from V and 5 bases from J, leaving 13 bases between. The CDR3: CATSHLEEDQPQHF. The CDR3 bases are TGTGCCACCAGTCACCTAGAGGAGGATCAGCCCCAGCATTTT.

This clone was counted a single time. The chain links TRBV9 to TRBJ2-3; D remains unclear. Germline V lookup: CDR1 SGDLS, CDR2 YYNGEE. V lost 0 bases and J 6 bases, leaving 5 bases between the germline ends. This CDR3 spans 12 amino acids. This CDR3 is CASSVDQDTQYF. CDR3 nucleotide sequence: TGTGCCAGCAGCGTAGACCAGGATACGCAGTATTTT.